The entry below gives a single T cell receptor beta chain sequence along with its context. Its specific antigen is unknown. Base-call qualities are not available, and no considerably larger clone is one nucleotide away. High-throughput TCRbeta CDR3 sequencing of frozen genomic DNA was performed by immunoSEQ, with PCR amplification, mapping, bias correction and internal controls included. Concerning the study's data processing: Productive rearrangements were kept, and unique TCRbeta sequences were defined by CDR3 nucleotide sequence plus V and J gene. Donor-reactive sequences required at least 5-fold expansion in CFSE-low cells versus unstimulated pre-transplant cells and at least 0.01% frequency. Minimum frequency thresholds were set for each subject based on the unstimulated sample with the lowest template count, ensuring at least 90% detection power. Repertoire turnover was measured by Jensen-Shannon divergence between the top 1000 TCRbeta sequences post- and pre-transplant. Changes in detection of donor-reactive sequences were tested with two-sided Fisher's exact tests. The table comes from immuneACCESS by way of TCRdb, which keeps in-frame sequences with V and J called. Part of the clones is missing from these tables; in studies checked, under half for an unresolved V gene and the rest for unknown reasons. The V and J calls and clone size come from that table; D and trimming were worked out from the DNA. The sample table records about 99,000 clones; more than 75% of these occur just once. The ten largest account for around 0.97% of the sample.

CDR3 length: 14 amino acids, cysteine to phenylalanine. The kept DNA is CDR3 alone, 42 bases in frame from the first base. The junction shows trimming of 4 bases on V and 4 bases on J, plus 13 bases between the germline ends. According to the germline V gene (reference sequence), CDR1 reads LNHNV and CDR2 reads YYDKDF. The sample originates from a study of T cell clones after liver transplantation (dated 2019 in TCRdb). Background on the whole study: ITN030ST, the source of the samples, was a randomized trial that attempted immunosuppression withdrawal within 2 years of liver transplantation. Donor-reactive T cell clones were identified by TCRbeta sequencing after a pre-transplant mixed lymphocyte reaction and then tracked in post-transplant blood. As an antigen-independent comparator for donor-reactive sequences, third party-reactive TCRbeta sequences were also identified from pre-transplant MLRs. Three of the eight recipients were HCV-positive; the others were transplanted for non-autoimmune, non-viral indications. No induction therapy was given to the subjects, and standard immunosuppression was administered until randomization at 12-24 months post-transplant. Tolerance was defined as complete immunosuppression withdrawal for at least one year with no rise in liver enzymes beyond twice the upper limit of normal. Blood samples were taken pre-transplant, pre-randomization before withdrawal, and post-randomization after full withdrawal or failed withdrawal. The study cohort included 8 liver transplant recipients, of whom 3 were classified as tolerant and 5 as non-tolerant. Overall results and qualifications from the work: Because no allograft tissue specimens were available, donor-reactive T cells may have migrated into the graft instead of being deleted. Circulating donor-reactive CD4 TCRbeta sequences fell significantly post-transplant in most of the 8 subjects, irrespective of tolerance or HCV status. Donor-reactive sequences decreased more than third party-reactive sequences, which suggests partial antigen-specific deletion that was not related to withdrawal success. When repertoire turnover was taken into account, detection of donor-reactive sequences was significantly reduced in 7 of 8 subjects for CD4 and in 8 of 8 subjects for CD8. Conclusions were preliminary, limited by small, heterogeneous patient numbers and non-standardized post-transplant time points. Low numbers of available donor cells limited the measurable donor-reactive repertoire in a couple of subjects.

The time point label on this specimen signifies: pre-transplant. Thawed unstimulated PBMCs were stained for CD3, CD4 and CD8 and FACS-sorted into CD3+CD4+ and CD3+CD8+ populations. Each of the 8 studied subjects was randomized to immunosuppression withdrawal. Genomic DNA was isolated with the Qiagen DNeasy Blood and Tissue Kit. The source of this sequence is a human donor who received a liver transplant. Recombination connected TRBV15 to TRBJ1-1, and possibly TRBD1, on 5 matching bases. The source material was CD4+ T cells from blood, sampled before liver transplant. The encoded CDR3 is CATSTGARGTEAFF. The nucleotide sequence is given as TGTGCCACCAGCACTGGGGCGCGAGGCACTGAAGCTTTCTTT. The reference TRBV15 and TRBJ1-1 proteins fill in what lies around the CDR3, so the full variable domain reads DAMVIQNPRYQVTQFGKPVTLSCSQTLNHNVMYWYQQKSSQAPKLLFHYYDKDFNNEADTPDNFQSRRPNTSFCFLDIRSPGLGDTAMYLCATSTGARGTEAFFGQGTRLTVV.